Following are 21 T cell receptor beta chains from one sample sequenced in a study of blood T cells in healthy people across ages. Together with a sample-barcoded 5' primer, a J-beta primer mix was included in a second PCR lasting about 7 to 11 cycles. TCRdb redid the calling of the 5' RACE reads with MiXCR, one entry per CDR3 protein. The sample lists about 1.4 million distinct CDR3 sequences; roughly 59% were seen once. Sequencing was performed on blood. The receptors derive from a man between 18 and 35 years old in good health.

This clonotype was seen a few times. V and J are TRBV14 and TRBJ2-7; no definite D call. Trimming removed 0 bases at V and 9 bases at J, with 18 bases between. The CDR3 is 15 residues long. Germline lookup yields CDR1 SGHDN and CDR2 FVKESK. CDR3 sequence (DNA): TGTGCCAGCAGCCAAGAGAATCTTACTCCTACGAGGCAGTACTTC. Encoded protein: CASSQENLTPTRQYF.

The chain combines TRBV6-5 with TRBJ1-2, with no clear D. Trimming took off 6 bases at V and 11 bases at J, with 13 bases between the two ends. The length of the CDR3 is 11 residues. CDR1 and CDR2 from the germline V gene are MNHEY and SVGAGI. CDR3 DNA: TGTGCCAGCAGCAGTAGAATGGGGTACACCTTC. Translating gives CASSSRMGYTF.

CDR3 nucleotides: TGTGCCAGCACCAACAGGGTGTACGGGAATGGCTACACCTTC. Protein: CASTNRVYGNGYTF. This chain uses TRBV4-2 with TRBJ1-2; D may be TRBD1 (6 bases). This CDR3 has 14 amino acids. Trimming took 7 bases from V and 6 from J, leaving 18 bases between them. From germline, CDR1 is LGHNA and CDR2 YNFKEQ.

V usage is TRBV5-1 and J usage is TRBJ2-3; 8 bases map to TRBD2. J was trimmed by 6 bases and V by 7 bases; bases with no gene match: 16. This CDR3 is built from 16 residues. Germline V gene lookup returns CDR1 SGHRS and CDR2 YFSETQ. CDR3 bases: TGCGCCAGCCAGAACCCCGGGGGGGATTTGATCGATACGCAGTATTTT. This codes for CASQNPGGDLIDTQYF.

The CDR3 sequence: CASSLTRGLGEGYTF. In DNA form, the CDR3 reads TGTGCCAGCAGCTTAACCCGGGGGCTCGGGGAAGGCTACACCTTC. The gene calls are TRBV11-2 and TRBJ1-2; a weak D match, TRBD1 (6 bases). The CDR3 totals 15 residues. The ends were cut back, 2 bases at V and 8 bases at J, with 18 bases in the middle. Per the germline V gene, CDR1 is SGHAT and CDR2 is FQNNGV.

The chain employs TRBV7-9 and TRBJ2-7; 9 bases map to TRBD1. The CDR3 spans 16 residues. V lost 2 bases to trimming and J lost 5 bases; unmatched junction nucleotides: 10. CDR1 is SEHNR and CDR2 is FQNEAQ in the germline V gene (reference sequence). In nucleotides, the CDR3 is TGTGCCAGCAGCTTAAGACGGGGACAGGGAGAGGACGAGCAGTACTTC. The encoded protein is CASSLRRGQGEDEQYF.

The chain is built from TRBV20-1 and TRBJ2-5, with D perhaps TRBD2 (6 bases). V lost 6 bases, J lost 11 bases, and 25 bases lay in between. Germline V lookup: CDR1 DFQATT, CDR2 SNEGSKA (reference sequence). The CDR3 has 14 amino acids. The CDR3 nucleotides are TGCAGTGCCCGGGGGTCTCTTGGATACAATGAGCAGTACTTC. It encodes CSARGSLGYNEQYF.

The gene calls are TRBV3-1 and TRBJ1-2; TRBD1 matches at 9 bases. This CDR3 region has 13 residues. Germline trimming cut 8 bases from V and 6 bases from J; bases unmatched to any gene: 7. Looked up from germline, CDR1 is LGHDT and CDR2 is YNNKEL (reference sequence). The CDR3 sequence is CASVGTGTDGYTF. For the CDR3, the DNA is TGTGCCAGCGTCGGGACAGGGACCGATGGCTACACCTTC.

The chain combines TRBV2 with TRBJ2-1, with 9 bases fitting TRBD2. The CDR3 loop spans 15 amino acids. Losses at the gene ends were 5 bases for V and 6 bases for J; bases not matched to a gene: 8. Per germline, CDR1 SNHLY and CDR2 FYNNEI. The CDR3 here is CASSLAGLSGNEQFF. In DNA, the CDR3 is TGTGCCAGCAGTCTAGCGGGACTTAGTGGCAATGAGCAGTTCTTC.

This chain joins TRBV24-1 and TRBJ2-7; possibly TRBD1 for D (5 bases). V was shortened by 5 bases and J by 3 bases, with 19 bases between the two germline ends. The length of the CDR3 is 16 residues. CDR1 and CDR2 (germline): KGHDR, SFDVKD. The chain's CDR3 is CATSGATVGQGYEQYF. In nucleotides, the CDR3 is TGTGCCACCAGTGGGGCAACGGTGGGGCAGGGCTACGAGCAGTACTTC.

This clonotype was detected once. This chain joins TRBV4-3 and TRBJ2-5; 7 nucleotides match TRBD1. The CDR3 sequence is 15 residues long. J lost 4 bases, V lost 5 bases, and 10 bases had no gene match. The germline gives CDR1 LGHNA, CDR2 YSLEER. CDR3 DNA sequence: TGCGCCAGCAGCGGATCGCTGGGACAGCTAGAGACCCAGTACTTC. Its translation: CASSGSLGQLETQYF.

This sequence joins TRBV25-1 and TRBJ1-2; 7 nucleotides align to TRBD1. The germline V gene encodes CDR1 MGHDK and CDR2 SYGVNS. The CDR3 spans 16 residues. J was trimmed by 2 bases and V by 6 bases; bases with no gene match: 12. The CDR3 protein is CASRGLTGQDNYGYTF. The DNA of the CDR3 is TGTGCCAGCAGAGGTCTCACCGGACAGGACAACTATGGCTACACCTTC.

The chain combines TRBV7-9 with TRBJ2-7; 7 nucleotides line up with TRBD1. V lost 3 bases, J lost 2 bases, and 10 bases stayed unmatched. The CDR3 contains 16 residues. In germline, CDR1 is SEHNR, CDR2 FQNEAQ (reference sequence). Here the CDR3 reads CASSLVDRDRAYEQYF. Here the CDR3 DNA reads TGTGCCAGCAGCTTGGTCGACCGGGACAGAGCCTACGAGCAGTACTTC. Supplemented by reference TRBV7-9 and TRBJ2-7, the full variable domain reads DTGVSQNPRHKITKRGQNVTFRCDPISEHNRLYWYRQTLGQGPEFLTYFQNEAQLEKSRLLSDRFSAERPKGSFSTLEIQRTEQGDSAMYLCASSLVDRDRAYEQYFGPGTRLTVT.

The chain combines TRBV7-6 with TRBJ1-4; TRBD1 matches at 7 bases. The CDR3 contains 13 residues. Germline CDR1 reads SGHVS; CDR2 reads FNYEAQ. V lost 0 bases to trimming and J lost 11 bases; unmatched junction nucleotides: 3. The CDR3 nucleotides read TGTGCCAGCAGCTTAGCAGGGGACAGTAAACTGTTTTTT. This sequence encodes CASSLAGDSKLFF.

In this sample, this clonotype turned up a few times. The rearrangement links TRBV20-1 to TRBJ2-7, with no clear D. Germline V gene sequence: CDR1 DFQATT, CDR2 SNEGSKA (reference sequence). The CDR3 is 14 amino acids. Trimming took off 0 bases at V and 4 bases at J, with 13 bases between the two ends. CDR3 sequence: CSARDSQLRYEQYF. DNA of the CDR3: TGCAGTGCTAGAGATTCCCAGCTTCGATACGAGCAGTACTTC.

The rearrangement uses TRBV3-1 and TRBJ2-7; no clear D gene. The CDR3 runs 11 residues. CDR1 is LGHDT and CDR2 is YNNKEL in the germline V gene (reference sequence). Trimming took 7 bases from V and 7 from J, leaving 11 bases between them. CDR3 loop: CASKKGYEQYF. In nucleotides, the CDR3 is TGTGCCAGCAAGAAAGGGTATGAGCAGTACTTC.

In DNA, the CDR3 is TGTGCCAGCAGCACCTACAGGGACCAAGGCGGTGGCTACACCTTC. This codes for CASSTYRDQGGGYTF. The rearrangement links TRBV5-4 to TRBJ1-2; tentative D call: TRBD1 (6 bases). CDR3 length: 15 residues. The germline V gene has CDR1 SGHNT and CDR2 YYREEE (reference sequence). Trimming cost V 4 bases and J 7 bases, with 20 bases left between them.

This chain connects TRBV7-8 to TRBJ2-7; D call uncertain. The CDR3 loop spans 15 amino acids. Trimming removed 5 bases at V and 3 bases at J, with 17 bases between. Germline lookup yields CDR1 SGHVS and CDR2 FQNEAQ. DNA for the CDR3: TGTGCCAGCAGCCTCATAAGCCGGCCCCACTACGAGCAGTACTTC. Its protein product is CASSLISRPHYEQYF.

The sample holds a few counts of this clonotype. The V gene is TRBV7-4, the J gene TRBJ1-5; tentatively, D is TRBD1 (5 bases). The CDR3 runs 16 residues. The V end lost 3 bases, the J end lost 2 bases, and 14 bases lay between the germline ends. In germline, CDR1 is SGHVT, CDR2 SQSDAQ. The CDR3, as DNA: TGTGCCAGCAGCTTGGCTGGGGGGTTTGGCAATCAGCCCCAGCATTTT. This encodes CASSLAGGFGNQPQHF.

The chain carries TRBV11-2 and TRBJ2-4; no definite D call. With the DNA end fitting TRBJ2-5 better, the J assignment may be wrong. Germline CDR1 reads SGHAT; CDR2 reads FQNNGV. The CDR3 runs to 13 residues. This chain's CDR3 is CASSLPTQETQYF. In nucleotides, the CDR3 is TGTGCCAGCAGCTTGCCTACCCAAGAGACCCAGTACTTC.

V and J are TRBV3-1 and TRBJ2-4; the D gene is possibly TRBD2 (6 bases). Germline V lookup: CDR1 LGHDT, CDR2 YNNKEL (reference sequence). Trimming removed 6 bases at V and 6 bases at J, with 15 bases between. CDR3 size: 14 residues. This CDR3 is CASSQSEGRNIQYF. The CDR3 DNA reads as TGTGCCAGCAGTCAATCGGAGGGTAGAAACATTCAGTACTTC. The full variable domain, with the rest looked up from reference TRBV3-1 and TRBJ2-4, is DTAVSQTPKYLVTQMGNDKSIKCEQNLGHDTMYWYKQDSKKFLKIMFSYNNKELIINETVPNRFSPKSPDKAHLNLHINSLELGDSAVYFCASSQSEGRNIQYFGAGTRLSVL.